This entry is about one TCR beta chain. The antigen is not known. The CDR3 length is 16 residues. The V end was cut by 2 bases, the J end by 0 bases, with 11 bases between. The germline gives CDR1 MDHEN, CDR2 SYDVKM. The sample belongs to a study of beta chain features in type 1 diabetes. Whole-study findings and limits: Cells carrying high TCR expression could end up over-represented when cDNA is sequenced. TCRB CDR3 length was moderately but significantly reduced in all four CD4+ subsets of Type 1 diabetes patients.

Populations obtained by sorting all exceeded 98% purity. Expressed TCRB transcripts were sequenced because the entire RNA isolate underwent reverse transcription. Assay used: immunoSEQ multiplex PCR; TCRdb lists only in-frame clones, some missing. The sample gives a few hundred thousand clones, roughly 9.8% of which show up once; approximately 0.55% is in the top ten. The sequencing input was central memory CD4+ T cells from blood. The rearrangement uses TRBV28 and TRBJ1-3, with D hard to call. This sequence originates from a man aged 30 to 39 with type 1 diabetes. CDR3 DNA: TGTGCCAGCAGTTTACTACAGCCCTACTCTGGAAACACCATATATTTT. Its protein is CASSLLQPYSGNTIYF.